Listed here are 7 T cell receptor beta chains from one sample, sequenced in a study of T cells in Graves' hyperthyroidism and ophthalmopathy. RNA transcripts yielded amplified TCR beta CDR3 regions. HTBI primers were employed in a first-round RT-PCR of the TCR CDR3. MiXCR, applied by TCRdb to the multiplex PCR reads, yields one record per CDR3 protein. This sample carries roughly 710,000 distinct CDR3 sequences, 30% to 40% of them seen once, and the ten largest clones take around 30%. Material: blood. These receptors came from a woman between 40 and 50 years old with Graves' hyperthyroidism.

The V and J genes are TRBV11-2 and TRBJ2-5; 8 positions match TRBD2. Germline CDR1 reads SGHAT; CDR2 reads FQNNGV. The CDR3 loop spans 16 amino acids. J gave up 5 bases and V 6 bases, and 14 bases lay outside the gene matches. The chain's CDR3 is CASSSIRGGFQETQYF. In DNA, the CDR3 is TGTGCCAGCAGTTCAATCCGGGGGGGATTTCAGGAGACCCAGTACTTC.

This clonotype is a singleton in its sample. The J gene is TRBJ1-5, the V gene TRBV7-2; 9 bases line up with TRBD1. The V and J ends lost 6 bases and 2 bases, in that order; junction bases with no gene match: 8. In germline, CDR1 is SGHTA, CDR2 FQGNSA. The CDR3 totals 16 residues. The CDR3 loop is CASRQNRGQGNQPQHF. Written as DNA, the CDR3 is TGTGCCAGCAGGCAAAACAGGGGGCAAGGCAATCAGCCCCAGCATTTT.

This clonotype was picked up many times. The chain combines TRBV19 with TRBJ1-1, with D tentatively TRBD1 (6 bases). Trimming pared 6 bases from V and 1 base from J, leaving 15 bases between. This CDR3 has 15 residues. CDR1 LNHDA and CDR2 SQIVND come from the germline V gene (reference sequence). DNA of the CDR3: TGTGCCAGTAGCTTCGGGGGCAGTGGGAACACTGAAGCTTTCTTT. As protein: CASSFGGSGNTEAFF.

This clonotype came up a few times. This sequence joins TRBV7-9 and TRBJ1-4; possibly TRBD1 for D (5 bases). Trimming took off 3 bases at V and 0 bases at J, with 14 bases between the two ends. The CDR3 length is 17 residues. Per the germline V gene, CDR1 is SEHNR and CDR2 is FQNEAQ (reference sequence). CDR3 sequence (DNA): TGTGCCAGCAGCTTCGGGACGGACCCTTCAACTAATGAAAAACTGTTTTTT. Its protein is CASSFGTDPSTNEKLFF.

This clonotype has a count of ten or more. The rearrangement joins TRBV9 to TRBJ2-5, with 11 bases matching TRBD2. The CDR3 spans 15 residues. Germline V gene sequence: CDR1 SGDLS, CDR2 YYNGEE. Trimming took 4 bases from V and 1 from J; bases not matched to a gene: 3. This CDR3 reads CASSPGTSGQETQYF. In DNA form, the CDR3 reads TGTGCCAGCAGCCCGGGGACTAGCGGCCAAGAGACCCAGTACTTC.

The chain recombines TRBV7-2 with TRBJ1-4; a weak D match, TRBD1 (5 bases). Trimming took off 5 bases at V and 3 bases at J, with 13 bases between the two ends. Looked up from germline, CDR1 is SGHTA and CDR2 is FQGNSA. The CDR3 length is 15 residues. DNA of the CDR3: TGTGCCAGCAGCCAAGAGGGGACGGCTAATGAAAAACTGTTTTTT. Translation: CASSQEGTANEKLFF.

The table lists this clonotype with many counts. J is TRBJ2-7 and V is TRBV20-1; D remains ambiguous. Germline loops: CDR1 DFQATT, CDR2 SNEGSKA (reference sequence). V was shortened by 6 bases and J by 0 bases, with 12 bases between the two germline ends. This CDR3 spans 13 amino acids. The CDR3 loop is CSASVAGSYEQYF. The CDR3 DNA reads TGCAGTGCCTCGGTGGCAGGCTCCTACGAGCAGTACTTC.